The subject of this entry is one TCR beta chain. Its antigen remains unidentified. Libraries were UMI-labeled 5' RACE TRB cDNA. Following a re-call of the 5' RACE reads, TCRdb has one entry per CDR3 protein and lacks DNA. There are approximately 66,000 distinct CDR3 sequences in the sample, with 1.5% held by the top ten. CDR3 length: 18 residues. CDR1 is LGHNA and CDR2 is YSLEER in the germline V gene. This sample is drawn from a study of CXCR3-negative and CXCR3-positive naive CD8 T cells. General observations from the study: CXCR3-positive naive cells carried more hydrophobic TRB CDR3s than CXCR3-negative ones.

V is TRBV4-3 and J is TRBJ1-3; TCRdb proposes TRBD1, but this gene call is untestable without DNA. The source material was naive CXCR3- CD8+ T cells from blood. Regarding subset: CD45RO-CCR7+CD27+CD95- naive CD8+ T cells lacking CXCR3 (TNR3-). The receptor comes from a human donor in good health. Some clones in this sample may be carry-over from other donors' samples. CDR3 residues: CASSQDLPPSSSGNTIYF.